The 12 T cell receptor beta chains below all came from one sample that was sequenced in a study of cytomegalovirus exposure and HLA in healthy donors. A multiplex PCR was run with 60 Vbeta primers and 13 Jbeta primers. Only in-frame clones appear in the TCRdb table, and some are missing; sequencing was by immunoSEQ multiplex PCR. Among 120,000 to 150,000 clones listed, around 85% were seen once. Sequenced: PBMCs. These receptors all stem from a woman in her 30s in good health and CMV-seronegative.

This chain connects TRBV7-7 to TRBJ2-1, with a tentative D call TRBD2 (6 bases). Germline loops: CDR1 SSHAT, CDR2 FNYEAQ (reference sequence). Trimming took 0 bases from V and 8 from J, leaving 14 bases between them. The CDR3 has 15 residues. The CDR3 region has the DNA TGTGCCAGCAGCTTAGCGGCGGGGTTGAGCGATGAGCAGTTCTTC. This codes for CASSLAAGLSDEQFF.

Here the CDR3 DNA reads TGTGCCAGCAGCTTTTGGACAGGATCGAATGAAAAACTGTTTTTT. Translation: CASSFWTGSNEKLFF. The chain joins TRBV5-4 to TRBJ1-4; TRBD1 matches at 7 bases. The CDR3 is made up of 15 amino acids. Germline CDR1 is SGHNT and CDR2 is YYREEE (reference sequence). V was pared by 2 bases and J by 5 bases, with 6 bases of the junction left unmatched.

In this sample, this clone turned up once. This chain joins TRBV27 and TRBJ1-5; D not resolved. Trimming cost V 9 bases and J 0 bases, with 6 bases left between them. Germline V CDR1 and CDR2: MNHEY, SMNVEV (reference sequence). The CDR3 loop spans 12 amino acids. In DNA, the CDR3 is TGTGCCAGTAGAGGTAGCAATCAGCCCCAGCATTTT. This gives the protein CASRGSNQPQHF.

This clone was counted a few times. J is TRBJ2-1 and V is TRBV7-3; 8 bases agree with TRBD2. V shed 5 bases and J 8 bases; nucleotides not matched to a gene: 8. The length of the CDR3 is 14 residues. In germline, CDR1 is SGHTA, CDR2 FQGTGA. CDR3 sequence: CASSSGSGYDEQFF. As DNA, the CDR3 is TGTGCCAGCAGCAGCGGGAGTGGCTATGATGAGCAGTTCTTC.

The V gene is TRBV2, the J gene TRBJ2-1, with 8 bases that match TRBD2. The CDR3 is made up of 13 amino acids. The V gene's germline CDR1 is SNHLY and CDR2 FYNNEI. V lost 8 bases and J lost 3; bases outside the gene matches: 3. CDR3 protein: CASWRGDYNEQFF. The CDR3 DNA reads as TGTGCCAGCTGGCGGGGGGACTACAATGAGCAGTTCTTC.

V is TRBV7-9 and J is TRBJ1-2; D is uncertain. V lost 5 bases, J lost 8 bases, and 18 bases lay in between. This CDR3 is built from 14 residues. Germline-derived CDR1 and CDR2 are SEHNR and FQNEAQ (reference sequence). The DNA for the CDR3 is TGTGCCAGCAGCCTAGAGGGCCAGGCGGGGGGCTACACCTTC. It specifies CASSLEGQAGGYTF.

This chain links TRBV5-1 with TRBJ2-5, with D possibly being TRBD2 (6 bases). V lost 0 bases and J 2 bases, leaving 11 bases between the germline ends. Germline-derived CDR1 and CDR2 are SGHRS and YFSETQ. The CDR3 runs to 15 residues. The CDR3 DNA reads TGCGCCAGCAGCTTGGCCCGGCGGGGTCAAGAGACCCAGTACTTC. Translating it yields CASSLARRGQETQYF.

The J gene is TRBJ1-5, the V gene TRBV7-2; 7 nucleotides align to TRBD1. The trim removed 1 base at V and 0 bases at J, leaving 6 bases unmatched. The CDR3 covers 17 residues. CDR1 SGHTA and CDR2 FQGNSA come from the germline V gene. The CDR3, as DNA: TGTGCCAGCAGCTTAGTTGGGACAGCTTATAGCAATCAGCCCCAGCATTTT. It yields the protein CASSLVGTAYSNQPQHF.

CDR3 loop: CASSTGFAGGNTIYF. The CDR3 nucleotides are TGTGCCAGCTCAACAGGGTTCGCAGGAGGAAACACCATATATTTT. The chain couples TRBV11-1 to TRBJ1-3; the D gene is possibly TRBD1 (6 bases). Germline V gives CDR1 SGHAT, CDR2 FQDESV (reference sequence). The CDR3 sequence is 15 residues long. The V and J ends lost 8 bases and 4 bases respectively, with 18 bases between them.

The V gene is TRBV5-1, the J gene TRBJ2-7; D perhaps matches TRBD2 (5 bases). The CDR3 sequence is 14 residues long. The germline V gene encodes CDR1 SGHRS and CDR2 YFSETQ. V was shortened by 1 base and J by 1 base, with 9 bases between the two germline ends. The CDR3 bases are TGCGCCAGCAGCTTGCTAGCCCCTTCCTACGAGCAGTACTTC. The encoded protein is CASSLLAPSYEQYF.

The chain's CDR3 is CASTIGGGLQAFF. In DNA form, the CDR3 reads TGTGCCAGCACCATAGGGGGGGGACTTCAAGCTTTCTTT. The chain employs TRBV7-9 and TRBJ1-1, with D perhaps matching TRBD1 (6 bases). Trimming shortened V by 7 bases and J by 9 bases, and 18 bases separated the two germline ends. The CDR3 spans 13 residues. The germline CDR1 and CDR2 sequences are SEHNR and FQNEAQ (reference sequence).

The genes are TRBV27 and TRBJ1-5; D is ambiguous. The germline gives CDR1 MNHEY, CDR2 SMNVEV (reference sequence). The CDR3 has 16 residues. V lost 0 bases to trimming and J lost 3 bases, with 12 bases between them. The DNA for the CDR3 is TGTGCCAGCAGTTTATCTGGCACCCCTTACAATCAGCCCCAGCATTTT. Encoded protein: CASSLSGTPYNQPQHF.